Detailed here is one TCR beta chain. Its target is unknown. The entry originates in a study of T cell responses to AZD1222 COVID-19 vaccine. Study findings and constraints: Clonal diversity was possibly underestimated, and the donors were mostly white British, with more females. Regions 160-218 and 743-854 dominated among vaccine-associated CD4 TCRs spanning spike.

CDR1 SGDLS and CDR2 YYNGEE come from the germline V gene. This CDR3 comprises 15 residues. With V trimmed by 2 bases and J by 8 bases, 6 bases remained unmatched. The table came from immunoSEQ multiplex PCR; TCRdb's copy has only in-frame clones and leaves some out. Among 200,000 or so clones listed, roughly 92% were seen once. The source material was peripheral blood, sampled 28 days after the second AZD1222 dose. The origin of this receptor is an adult who received the AZD1222 COVID-19 vaccine. The chain employs TRBV9 and TRBJ2-1; 11 bases are shared with TRBD2. CDR3: CASSVSGGAVYEQFF. As DNA, the CDR3 is TGTGCCAGCAGCGTTAGCGGGGGGGCTGTCTATGAGCAGTTCTTC.